The rows below give T cell receptor beta chains drawn from one sample of a study of regulatory T cells in long-lasting Graves disease. TCRdb re-called the multiplex PCR reads with MiXCR, one entry per CDR3 protein. The table shows a few hundred thousand distinct CDR3 sequences, with 16% occurring only once. This sample was shared with a second study, whose subject was T cells in Graves' hyperthyroidism and ophthalmopathy.

Sequenced here: peripheral blood mononuclear cells (PBMCs), sampled at new diagnosis, from a patient treated with antithyroid drugs. The receptors come from a man between 35 and 55 years old with Graves disease. Each CDR3 is given with its conserved first and last residue. Fields, in order: V gene, CDR3 protein.

>TRBV11-2
CASSPRGGGEAFF
>TRBV28
CASSLRDAQETQYF
>TRBV7-9
CASSLGLGRSVEAFF
>TRBV30
CAWSVGQGYNQPQHF
>TRBV28
CASIEGAGYEQYF
>TRBV10-3
CAISDRVDVNEQYF
>TRBV28
CASRTRWAGQLNEQYF
>TRBV4-2
CASSPRGGAGGADTQYF
>TRBV10-3
CAISVSRVLNSPLHF
>TRBV11-1
CASSSLTGSYFF
>TRBV3-1
CASSHTDRDGELFF
>TRBV11-3
CASSAASGAGELFF
>TRBV12-5
CASGLILQGTQYF
>TRBV28
CASSSGGNSYNEQFF
>TRBV28
CATKGEPLNTEAFF
>TRBV12-3/TRBV12-4
CASSTAGTGNTGELFF
>TRBV27
CASSPRLAGAVNEQFF
>TRBV28
CASKRPIGAGSTGELFF
>TRBV6-2/TRBV6-3
CASSLSSPATSEKLFF
>TRBV12-5
CASGLVVGGYRNEQFF
>TRBV7-3
CASSLRQGGEQYF
>TRBV7-2
CASSFGQSTEAFF
>TRBV7-3
CASRINRDSTEAFF
>TRBV5-1
CASSLDAYTGELFF
>TRBV19
CASSDRGSNQPQHF
>TRBV5-1
CASSLSLGSYNEQFF
>TRBV6-1
CASTMHLGDTQYF
>TRBV7-2
CASSLSGGASGNTIYF
>TRBV28
CASLLAGGRETQYF
>TRBV2
CASRSTSGVYNEQFF
>TRBV10-3
CAISEWLGQGPYNEQFF
>TRBV5-1
CASSPGTGGDLRPQHF
>TRBV10-3
CAISTGTGGSETQYF
>TRBV12-3/TRBV12-4
CASSTNRGSRRVYDEQYF
>TRBV7-9
CASSFGGGFEQFF
>TRBV18
CASSPGTGGEQYF
>TRBV2
CASTPMGFTNEKLFF
>TRBV6-1
CASSAQPGGLYTMAEAFF
>TRBV29-1
CSVEDGASGGSYEQYF
>TRBV18
CASSPAGNGNTIYF
>TRBV7-9
CASSPRTGPADTQYF
>TRBV16
CASSPSRDRINQPQHF
>TRBV3-1
CASSQDGGRGNQPQHF
>TRBV18
CASSSQGLKDTQYF
>TRBV12-3/TRBV12-4
CASSARSYNSPLHF